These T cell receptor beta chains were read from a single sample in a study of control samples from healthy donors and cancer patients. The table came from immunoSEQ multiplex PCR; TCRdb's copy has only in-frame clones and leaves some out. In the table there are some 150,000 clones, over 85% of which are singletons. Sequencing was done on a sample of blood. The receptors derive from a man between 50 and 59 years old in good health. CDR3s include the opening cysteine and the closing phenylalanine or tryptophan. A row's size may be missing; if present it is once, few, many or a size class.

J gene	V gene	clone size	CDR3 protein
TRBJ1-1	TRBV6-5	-	CASSYSRAGREAFF
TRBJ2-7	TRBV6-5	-	CASTGTGNSEQYF
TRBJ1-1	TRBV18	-	CASSPMGAGNTEAFF
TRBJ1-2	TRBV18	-	CASSPGDYGYTF
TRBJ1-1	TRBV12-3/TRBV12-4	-	CASRIPGGGAFF
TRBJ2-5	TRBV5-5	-	CASSHGSLQETQYF
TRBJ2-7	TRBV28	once	CASSPPGLAGDYEQYF
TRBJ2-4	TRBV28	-	CASSLAKNIQYF
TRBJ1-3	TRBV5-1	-	CASSLTGFGNTIYF
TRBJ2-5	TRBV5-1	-	CASSLGDTGGAGETQYF
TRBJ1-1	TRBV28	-	CASSFGTLGTEAFF
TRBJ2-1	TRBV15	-	CATSMQRDSYNEQFF
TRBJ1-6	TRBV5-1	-	CASSTGTGGWDSPLHF
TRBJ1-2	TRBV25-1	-	CASSEGPSGGYTF
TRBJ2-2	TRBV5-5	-	CASSLAQGDTGELFF
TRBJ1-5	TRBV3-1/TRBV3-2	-	CASSSHTGGNQPQHF
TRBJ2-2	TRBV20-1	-	CSASSSGNTGELFF
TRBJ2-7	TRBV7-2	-	CASSLTDYEQYF
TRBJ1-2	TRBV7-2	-	CASSLAMGTGYGYTF
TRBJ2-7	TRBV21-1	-	CASSKRGGPYEQYF
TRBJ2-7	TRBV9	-	CASSVSPGQGYEQYF
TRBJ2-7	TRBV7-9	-	CASSFRRQGRTYEQYF
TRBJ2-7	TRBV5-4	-	CASSPYGTGSSYEQYF
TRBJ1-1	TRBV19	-	CASSILFGLDTEAFF
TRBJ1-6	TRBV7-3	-	CASSYAGGSPLHF
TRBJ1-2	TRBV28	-	CASSLGSTGGHYGYTF
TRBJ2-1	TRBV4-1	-	CASSHIAGGSYNEQFF
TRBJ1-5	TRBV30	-	CAWSVGRGSDSNQPQHF
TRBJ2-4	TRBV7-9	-	CASSPTGGGLAKNIQYF
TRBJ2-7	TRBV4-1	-	CASSQDRSSYEQYF
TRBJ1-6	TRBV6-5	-	CASSYSRSTNNSPLHF
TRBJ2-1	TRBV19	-	CASSIPGQGVDEQFF
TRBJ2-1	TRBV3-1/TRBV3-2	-	CASSPAGSYNEQFF
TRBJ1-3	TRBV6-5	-	CASRDAGFGNTIYF
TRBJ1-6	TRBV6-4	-	CASSDSVGGDSPLHF
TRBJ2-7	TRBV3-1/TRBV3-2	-	CASSPAGTAYEQYF
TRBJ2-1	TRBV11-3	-	CASSLGISGASYNEQFF
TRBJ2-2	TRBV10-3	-	CAIRGTGYGELFF
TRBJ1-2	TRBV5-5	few	CASSLAGGHRDYGYTF
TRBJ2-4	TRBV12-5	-	CASGRDILAKNIQYF
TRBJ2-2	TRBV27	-	CASTGTPNTGELFF
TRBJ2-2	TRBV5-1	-	CASSISGLSNTGELFF
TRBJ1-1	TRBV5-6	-	CASSWAALRAEAFF
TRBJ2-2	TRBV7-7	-	CASSPQGNTGELFF
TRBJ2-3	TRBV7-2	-	CASSLMRGPDTQYF
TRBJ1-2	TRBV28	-	CASRTTGTDGYTF
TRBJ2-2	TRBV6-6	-	CASSYASGAGELFF
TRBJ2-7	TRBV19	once	CASSNPAFTYEQYF
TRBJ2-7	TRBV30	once	CAWSVGGYEQYF
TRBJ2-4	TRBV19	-	CASRDPGARDIQYF
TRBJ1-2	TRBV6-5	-	CASSSGTLDYGYTF
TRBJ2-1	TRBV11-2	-	CASSPNSGARNEQFF
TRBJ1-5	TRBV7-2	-	CASSLGWTQPQHF
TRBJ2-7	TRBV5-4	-	CASSKLAGELYEQYF
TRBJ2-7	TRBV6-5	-	CASSYGTYYEQYF
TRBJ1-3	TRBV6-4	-	CASSSDTGNTIYF
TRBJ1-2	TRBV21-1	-	CASSKGSRGRAYGYTF
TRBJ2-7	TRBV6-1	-	CASSEIGGWDEQYF